The clone carrying this T cell receptor beta chain showed up just a few times. Its specificity is not known. One entry per CDR3 protein results from TCRdb running MiXCR on the 5' RACE reads. The sample holds a few hundred thousand distinct CDR3 sequences; just under 9.5% are singletons and the top ten take 5.5% to 9%. These data originate in a study of identical twins. Overall study findings and caveats: The degree of excess twin sharing was weaker in beta out-of-frame sequences. Insertions were reduced in abundant cord blood beta clonotypes but not in memory repertoires. Cross-sectional statistics, not tracking of the same donors, supported the conclusions.

The CDR3 loop spans 16 amino acids. Germline assignment: CDR1 SGDLS and CDR2 YYNGEE. V dropped 10 bases and J dropped 1; count of bases not matched to a gene: 9. This sample was also put to use in a study of yellow fever vaccine responses in identical twins. That source adds: Reports say the vaccine T cell response in twins looked partly convergent and partly personalized.

The sequence was obtained from a woman between 18 and 29 years old in good health. The rearrangement joins TRBV9 to TRBJ2-1; the match to TRBD2 covers 12 bases. Sequenced sample: CD8+ T cells sorted from blood. CDR3: CASSSGGGGSYNEQFF. Written as DNA, the CDR3 is TGTGCCTCCTCTAGCGGGGGGGGTGGATCCTACAATGAGCAGTTCTTC.